This T cell receptor (beta chain) was sequenced for a study of blood T cell repertoires in COVID-19. Study details: The origin of the acute and convalescent COVID-19 samples was the United States, Italy and Spain. PBMCs, B-cell-depleted T cells, or T cells were the source of the cDNA or gDNA that made up the material.

Generated by immunoSEQ multiplex PCR, the TCRdb table keeps only in-frame clones and is missing some. Of almost 400,000 clones listed, 88% are singletons. V dropped 4 bases and J dropped 8 bases, with 17 bases sitting between them. Germline CDR1 is MGHDK and CDR2 is SYGVNS. The CDR3 sequence is 14 residues long. The V and J genes are TRBV25-1 and TRBJ1-2, with D perhaps TRBD1 (5 bases). The sequenced sample consisted of PBMCs or T cells enriched from blood (not recorded which). The sequence was collected from a woman between 25 and 40 years old with acute COVID-19. The chain's CDR3 is CASSVGLGPGGYTF. CDR3 in DNA: TGTGCCAGCAGTGTCGGTTTGGGGCCCGGAGGCTACACCTTC.